The source of this TCR beta chain is a study of cytomegalovirus exposure and HLA in healthy donors. On the study more broadly: HLA-typed donors contributed around 85 million unique TCRs, which were held in an early data release. Clustering assigned about 79% of the approximately 430 genotyped donors to the Caucasian-associated ancestry cluster. Study results and limitations: CMV serostatus was the only immune exposure information that was available.

The primer mix had 60 Vbeta and 13 Jbeta primers. Measured with immunoSEQ multiplex PCR; TCRdb has only the in-frame clones, and not every one. Here the sample spans some 110,000 clones, around three quarters being singletons. Trimming took 2 bases from V and 2 from J, leaving 4 bases between them. This CDR3 is 13 amino acids long. The germline V gene encodes CDR1 SGHNT and CDR2 YENEEA. Turning to this clone: As yet, its antigen is unknown. The same CDR3 can be traced to other DNA sequences in this sample.

The source material was PBMCs. The sequence was obtained from a man aged 25-45 years in good health and CMV-seropositive. This sequence joins TRBV11-3 and TRBJ2-1; D is unclear. The CDR3 DNA reads as TGTGCCAGCAGCTTAACTACCTACAATGAGCAGTTCTTC. Translated, it gives CASSLTTYNEQFF.